One and the same sample provided the 27 T cell receptor beta chains below, sequenced in a study of blood T cell repertoires in COVID-19. Sequencing used immunoSEQ multiplex PCR; TCRdb keeps in-frame clones, though not all of them. The sample carries roughly 100,000 clones, nearly 85% recorded once. The sample consisted of peripheral blood. These receptors all stem from a human donor in a cohort sampled during active or convalescent COVID-19.

This chain uses TRBV11-2 with TRBJ2-3, with 8 bases identical to TRBD2. Germline V gene lookup returns CDR1 SGHAT and CDR2 FQNNGV. The J segment lost 2 bases and the V segment lost 5 bases, leaving 6 bases of the junction unmatched. The CDR3 is 15 amino acids. This CDR3 reads CASSPGGGTTDTQYF. In nucleotides, the CDR3 is TGTGCCAGCAGCCCCGGGGGGGGGACCACAGATACGCAGTATTTT.

The chain carries TRBV12-5 and TRBJ1-1; 7 bases align to TRBD1. The CDR3 is 12 amino acids. V lost 5 bases to trimming and J lost 11 bases; unmatched junction nucleotides: 8. CDR1 and CDR2 from the germline V gene are LGHNT and FRNRAP. The CDR3 loop reads CASGPYRGTAFF. The CDR3 DNA sequence: TGTGCTAGTGGTCCTTACAGGGGAACGGCTTTCTTT.

The V gene is TRBV7-3, the J gene TRBJ1-2; D call uncertain. The germline V and J ends were trimmed by 5 bases and 4 bases, with 17 bases remaining between them. Looked up from germline, CDR1 is SGHTA and CDR2 is FQGTGA. The CDR3 is made up of 15 amino acids. Written as DNA, the CDR3 is TGTGCCAGCAGCCCCGGCCGGGTAACCTTCTATGGCTACACCTTC. Translated: CASSPGRVTFYGYTF. Drawing the rest from reference TRBV7-3 and TRBJ1-2, the complete variable domain is GAGVSQTPSNKVTEKGKYVELRCDPISGHTALYWYRQSLGQGPEFLIYFQGTGAADDSGLPNDRFFAVRPEGSVSTLKIQRTERGDSAVYLCASSPGRVTFYGYTFGSGTRLTVV.

The gene calls are TRBV19 and TRBJ1-4; 9 bases match TRBD1. The trim removed 6 bases at V and 8 bases at J, leaving 10 bases unmatched. The germline CDR1 and CDR2 sequences are LNHDA and SQIVND (reference sequence). The CDR3 contains 15 residues. This CDR3 is CASSADRGRGEKLFF. Here the CDR3 DNA reads TGTGCCAGTAGCGCGGACAGGGGACGAGGGGAAAAACTGTTTTTT.

This chain links TRBV11-2 with TRBJ1-5; the match to TRBD1 covers 10 bases. The V gene end was trimmed by 1 base and the J gene end by 6 bases; junction bases not matched to a gene: 3. Germline values: CDR1 SGHAT, CDR2 FQNNGV. This CDR3 comprises 15 residues. CDR3 amino acids: CASSLGGTGVQPQHF. CDR3 coding DNA: TGTGCCAGCAGCTTAGGTGGGACAGGGGTTCAGCCCCAGCATTTT.

The chain joins TRBV19 to TRBJ2-7, with D hard to call. Germline CDR1 LNHDA, CDR2 SQIVND (reference sequence). V was pared by 0 bases and J by 4 bases, with 7 bases between. The CDR3 spans 13 residues. The CDR3 sequence: CASSIDPRYEQYF. In DNA form, the CDR3 reads TGTGCCAGTAGTATAGATCCGCGGTACGAGCAGTACTTC.

The chain has TRBV4-1 and TRBJ2-1; a possible D gene is TRBD2 (7 bases). Germline CDR1 reads MGHRA; CDR2 reads YSYEKL. Deletions cut 0 bases from V and 3 bases from J, with 15 bases between. The CDR3 has 17 residues. For the CDR3, the DNA is TGCGCCAGCAGCCAAGATAAGGGGGGGGCCTACTACAATGAGCAGTTCTTC. The encoded protein is CASSQDKGGAYYNEQFF.

The rearrangement joins TRBV2 to TRBJ1-6; D is perhaps TRBD1 (5 bases). From germline, CDR1 is SNHLY and CDR2 FYNNEI. This CDR3 spans 13 amino acids. V lost 7 bases and J lost 7, with 11 bases in between. The CDR3 protein is CASILRGNSPLHF. The CDR3 DNA reads as TGTGCCAGCATCCTTAGGGGCAATTCACCCCTCCACTTT.

This chain connects TRBV4-1 to TRBJ2-1; TRBD2 agrees at 8 bases. V shed 3 bases, J shed 2 bases, and the junction held 6 bases outside the gene matches. CDR3 length equals 16 residues. Looked up from germline, CDR1 is MGHRA and CDR2 is YSYEKL. The CDR3: CASSQGPGGTYNEQFF. In nucleotides, the CDR3 is TGCGCCAGCAGCCAGGGCCCGGGGGGGACCTACAATGAGCAGTTCTTC.

CDR3 loop: CASSSGQPGAYGYTF. CDR3 DNA: TGTGCCAGCAGCTCGGGACAGCCCGGAGCCTATGGCTACACCTTC. J is TRBJ1-2 and V is TRBV7-2, with TRBD1 identical over 7 bases. Germline CDR1 SGHTA, CDR2 FQGNSA. The CDR3 totals 15 residues. V lost 4 bases and J lost 4; bases outside the gene matches: 9.

The chain links TRBV19 to TRBJ1-6; D gene unclear. CDR3 size: 15 residues. Germline CDR1 is LNHDA and CDR2 is SQIVND (reference sequence). V lost 3 bases, J lost 7 bases, and 13 bases lay in between. CDR3 sequence (DNA): TGTGCCAGTAGTATTTCCCGGGGTAACAATTCACCCCTCCACTTT. Its protein product is CASSISRGNNSPLHF. Full variable domain (outside the CDR3, taken from reference TRBV19 and TRBJ1-6): DGGITQSPKYLFRKEGQNVTLSCEQNLNHDAMYWYRQDPGQGLRLIYYSQIVNDFQKGDIAEGYSVSREKKESFPLTVTSAQKNPTAFYLCASSISRGNNSPLHFGNGTRLTVT.

CDR3 protein: CASRMTEETQYF. Here the CDR3 DNA reads TGTGCCAGCAGGATGACTGAAGAGACCCAGTACTTC. The rearrangement joins TRBV7-9 to TRBJ2-5; the D is unclear. Germline loops: CDR1 SEHNR, CDR2 FQNEAQ (reference sequence). The CDR3 covers 12 residues. V lost 6 bases and J 3 bases, leaving 8 bases between the germline ends.

This clone was picked up many times. J is TRBJ1-1 and V is TRBV3-1 (or the pseudogene TRBV3-2); D may be TRBD1 (5 bases). V lost 1 base, J lost 1 base, and 7 bases lay in between. The CDR3 loop spans 14 amino acids. Per germline, CDR1 LGHDT and CDR2 YNNKEL (reference sequence). The CDR3 sequence is CASSQGTRNTEAFF. The CDR3 nucleotides are TGTGCCAGCAGCCAAGGGACAAGGAACACTGAAGCTTTCTTT.

The chain is built from TRBV2 and TRBJ2-3; 10 positions match TRBD2. The CDR3 runs to 15 residues. In germline, CDR1 is SNHLY, CDR2 FYNNEI. The trim removed 5 bases at V and 2 bases at J, leaving 4 bases unmatched. CDR3: CASSNSGGSTDTQYF. The CDR3 DNA reads TGTGCCAGCAGTAATAGCGGGGGGTCCACAGATACGCAGTATTTT.

This chain connects TRBV18 to TRBJ1-2; D possibly corresponds to TRBD1 (5 bases). In germline, CDR1 is KGHSH, CDR2 LQKENI. The CDR3 has 16 residues. With 3 bases removed from V and 1 base from J, the gap between germline ends came to 15 bases. In nucleotides, the CDR3 is TGTGCCAGCTCACCTTACCCAGGGTCCCTTAACTATGGCTACACCTTC. Protein sequence: CASSPYPGSLNYGYTF.

The V gene is TRBV27, the J gene TRBJ1-6, with D tentatively TRBD1 (5 bases). V was shortened by 5 bases and J by 5 bases, with 16 bases between the two germline ends. CDR1 is MNHEY, CDR2 SMNVEV, per germline (reference sequence). The CDR3 runs 16 residues. The CDR3 nucleotides read TGTGCCAGCAGTCTGGGGGGGTGGAGGGATAATTCACCCCTCCACTTT. It codes for CASSLGGWRDNSPLHF.

This chain connects TRBV7-3 to TRBJ1-2, with 8 bases that match TRBD1. Germline CDR1 SGHTA, CDR2 FQGTGA. The CDR3 has 13 amino acids. The junction had 5 bases not matched to a gene; V was cut back by 5 bases and J by 6 bases. The CDR3 sequence is CASSRQDRDGYTF. The DNA for the CDR3 is TGTGCCAGCAGCAGACAGGACAGGGATGGCTACACCTTC. The variable domain in full, with the rest retrieved from reference TRBV7-3 and TRBJ1-2, is GAGVSQTPSNKVTEKGKYVELRCDPISGHTALYWYRQSLGQGPEFLIYFQGTGAADDSGLPNDRFFAVRPEGSVSTLKIQRTERGDSAVYLCASSRQDRDGYTFGSGTRLTVV.

The CDR3 nucleotides are TGTGCCAGCAGCTTGGAGAGCGGGACAGGGGGCGAAAAACTGTTTTTT. Protein sequence: CASSLESGTGGEKLFF. The rearrangement uses TRBV5-6 and TRBJ1-4, with TRBD1 identical over 12 bases. V was clipped by 0 bases and J by 8 bases; unmatched bases: 5. Germline V gene sequence: CDR1 SGHDT, CDR2 YYEEEE. The CDR3 contains 16 residues.

In this sample, this clone turned up once. The rearrangement uses TRBV19 and TRBJ1-2; 7 bases agree with TRBD1. The CDR3 covers 17 residues. Per germline, CDR1 LNHDA and CDR2 SQIVND (reference sequence). V shed 7 bases, J shed 2 bases, and the junction held 16 bases outside the gene matches. The CDR3 here is CASNPFGGQRKNYGYTF. For the CDR3, the DNA is TGTGCCAGTAACCCCTTCGGGGGACAGCGAAAGAACTATGGCTACACCTTC.

V gene TRBV19 combines with J gene TRBJ1-1, with 10 bases identical to TRBD1. The CDR3 totals 15 residues. V lost 5 bases to trimming and J lost 1 base; unmatched junction nucleotides: 4. The germline V gene has CDR1 LNHDA and CDR2 SQIVND (reference sequence). This chain's CDR3 is CASSLRTGGNTEAFF. The CDR3 coding sequence is TGTGCCAGTAGTCTCAGGACAGGGGGGAACACTGAAGCTTTCTTT.

The chain recombines TRBV19 with TRBJ2-5, with 10 bases aligning to TRBD2. The CDR3 is made up of 15 amino acids. Trimming took 7 bases from V and 7 from J; bases not matched to a gene: 12. Germline-derived CDR1 and CDR2 are LNHDA and SQIVND (reference sequence). The DNA of the CDR3 is TGTGCCAGTACAGACGTGAGCGGGGGGGCGGGGACCCAGTACTTC. This sequence encodes CASTDVSGGAGTQYF.

V usage is TRBV2 and J usage is TRBJ1-5; D may be TRBD1 (6 bases). The CDR3 is 13 residues long. The germline V gene has CDR1 SNHLY and CDR2 FYNNEI. Trimming stripped 6 bases from V and 4 bases from J, with 10 bases between. The CDR3 region is CASRRQENQPQHF. For the CDR3, the DNA is TGTGCCAGCAGGAGACAGGAAAATCAGCCCCAGCATTTT.

In its sample, this clone was seen once. This sequence joins TRBV6-5 and TRBJ1-5; maybe TRBD1 (6 bases). There are 13 residues in the CDR3. Trimming removed 9 bases from V and 8 bases from J, with 17 bases in between. Germline CDR1 is MNHEY and CDR2 is SVGAGI. The CDR3 coding sequence is TGTGCCAGTCACACCTCTGGGGGCAAGCCCCAGCATTTT. It translates to CASHTSGGKPQHF.

The rearrangement joins TRBV28 to TRBJ1-2, with 7 bases that match TRBD1. The CDR3 loop spans 14 amino acids. Germline loops: CDR1 MDHEN, CDR2 SYDVKM. The ends lost 6 bases at V and 4 bases at J; junction bases unmatched: 8. The DNA for the CDR3 is TGTGCCAGCAGAAAACAGGGGCTGGGCTATGGCTACACCTTC. This sequence encodes CASRKQGLGYGYTF.

This clone appeared once. This rearrangement joins TRBV12-2 to TRBJ2-1; TRBD1 was called by the table and not checked on the DNA. TRBV12-2 corresponds to a pseudogene. The CDR3 has 12 amino acids. CDR3: CASRIRGNEQFF. CDR3 DNA sequence: TGTGCAAGTCGCATCAGGGGTAATGAGCAGTTCTTC.

CDR3: CSASSVLNEKLFF. The CDR3 region has the DNA TGCAGTGCTAGTAGCGTTCTTAACGAAAAACTGTTTTTT. The chain joins TRBV20-1 to TRBJ1-4; D gene uncertain. The V end was cut by 3 bases, the J end by 8 bases, with 13 bases between. CDR1 DFQATT and CDR2 SNEGSKA come from the germline V gene (reference sequence). This CDR3 has 13 residues.

The CDR3 DNA sequence: TGTGCCAGCAGTTACGAGGCAGCTAGGAACGAGCAGTACTTC. It yields the protein CASSYEAARNEQYF. The V call is TRBV6-2 or TRBV6-3, the J call TRBJ2-7; unclear D gene. The CDR3 is 14 amino acids. The germline V and J ends were trimmed by 2 bases and 5 bases, with 13 bases remaining between them. Germline lookup yields CDR1 MNHEY and CDR2 SVGEGT.